Listed below are T cell receptor beta chains from one sample, sequenced in a study of blood T cells in healthy people across ages. From the 5' RACE reads, TCRdb called clonotypes with MiXCR, one entry per CDR3 protein. This table holds about 770,000 distinct CDR3 sequences, under 45% found once. The specimen was blood. The receptors shown here come from a man aged 60-69 years in good health. Each CDR3 is given with its conserved first and last residue. A D gene is named only where the DNA matches it firmly. Clone size appears in some rows only: once, few, many, or a class for an expanded clone.

size	V	D	J	DNA	CDR3
few	TRBV20-1	.	TRBJ2-7	TGCAGTGGGACAAACAGGGTCGAGCAGTACTTC	CSGTNRVEQYF
.	TRBV20-1	.	TRBJ2-5	TGCAGTGCTCCCCCCGGGACCCAGGGAGAGACCCAGTACTTC	CSAPPGTQGETQYF
.	TRBV20-1	TRBD2	TRBJ2-5	TGCAGTGCTGGACTAGCGTGGAGGAATGAGCAGTACTTC	CSAGLAWRNEQYF
.	TRBV29-1	TRBD1	TRBJ1-1	TGCAGCGTTCCGGCACAGGGGTCTTTCACTGAAGCTTTCTTT	CSVPAQGSFTEAFF
.	TRBV15	TRBD1	TRBJ2-1	TGTGCCGCCAGCACCGGACAGGGAAACTACAATGAGCAGTTCTTC	CAASTGQGNYNEQFF
.	TRBV7-2	TRBD1	TRBJ2-3	TGTGCCAGCAGCAAATCCGGGACAGCGGTTCCAGATACGCAGTATTTT	CASSKSGTAVPDTQYF
.	TRBV7-2	.	TRBJ2-1	TGTGCCAGCAGTAATAGCCTTGGACAAGATTACAATGAGCAGTTCTTC	CASSNSLGQDYNEQFF
few	TRBV25-1	.	TRBJ2-4	TGTGCCAGCAGTCAGGAAAAGCCCGGGGAGCAGTACTTC	CASSQEKPGEQYF
.	TRBV20-1	TRBD2	TRBJ2-3	TGCAGTGCTATTAACCCGCTAGCGGCTAGCACAGATACGCAGTATTTT	CSAINPLAASTDTQYF
.	TRBV4-1	.	TRBJ2-3	TGCGCCAGCAGCCAAGTAAGCTCCCGCACAGATACGCAGTATTTT	CASSQVSSRTDTQYF